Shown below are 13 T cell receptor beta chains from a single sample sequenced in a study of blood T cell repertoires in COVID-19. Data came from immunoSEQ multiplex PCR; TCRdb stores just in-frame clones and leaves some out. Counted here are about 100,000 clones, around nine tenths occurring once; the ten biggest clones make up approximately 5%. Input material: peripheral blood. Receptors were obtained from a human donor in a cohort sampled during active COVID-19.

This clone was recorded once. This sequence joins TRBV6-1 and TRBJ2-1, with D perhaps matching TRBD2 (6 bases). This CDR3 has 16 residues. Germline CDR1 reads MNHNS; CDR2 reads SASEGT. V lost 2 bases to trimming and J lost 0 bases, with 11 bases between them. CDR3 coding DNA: TGTGCCAGCAGTGAACCCCGGCGGGGCTCCTACAATGAGCAGTTCTTC. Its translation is CASSEPRRGSYNEQFF.

CDR3 sequence: CASTLVESNYGYTF. Here the CDR3 DNA reads TGTGCCAGCACCCTGGTGGAGTCGAACTATGGCTACACCTTC. The rearrangement links TRBV5-4 to TRBJ1-2; D gene ambiguous. The V end lost 6 bases, the J end lost 2 bases, and 14 bases lay between the germline ends. Germline lookup yields CDR1 SGHNT and CDR2 YYREEE (reference sequence). CDR3 length: 14 residues.

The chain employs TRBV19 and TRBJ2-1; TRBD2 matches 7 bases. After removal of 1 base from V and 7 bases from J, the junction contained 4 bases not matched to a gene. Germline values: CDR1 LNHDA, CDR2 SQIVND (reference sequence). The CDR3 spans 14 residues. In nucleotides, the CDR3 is TGTGCCAGTAGTATAGGGTTCGGGGGGAATGAGCAGTTCTTC. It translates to CASSIGFGGNEQFF.

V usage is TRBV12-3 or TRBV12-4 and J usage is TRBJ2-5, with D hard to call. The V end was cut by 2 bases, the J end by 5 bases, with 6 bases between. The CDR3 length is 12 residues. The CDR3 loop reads CASSLRSETQYF. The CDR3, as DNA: TGTGCCAGCAGTTTACGGTCGGAGACCCAGTACTTC.

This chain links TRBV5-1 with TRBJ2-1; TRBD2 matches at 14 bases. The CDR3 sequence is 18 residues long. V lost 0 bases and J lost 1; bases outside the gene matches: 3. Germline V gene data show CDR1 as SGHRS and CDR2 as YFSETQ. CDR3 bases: TGCGCCAGCAGCTTGGTGACTAGCGGGAGGGCATCCTACAATGAGCAGTTCTTC. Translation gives CASSLVTSGRASYNEQFF. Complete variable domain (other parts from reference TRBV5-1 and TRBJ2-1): KAGVTQTPRYLIKTRGQQVTLSCSPISGHRSVSWYQQTPGQGLQFLFEYFSETQRNKGNFPGRFSGRQFSNSRSEMNVSTLELGDSALYLCASSLVTSGRASYNEQFFGPGTRLTVL.

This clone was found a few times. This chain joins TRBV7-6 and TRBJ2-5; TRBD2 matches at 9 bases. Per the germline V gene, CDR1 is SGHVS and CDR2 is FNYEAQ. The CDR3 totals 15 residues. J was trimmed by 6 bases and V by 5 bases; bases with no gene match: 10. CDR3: CASSPRPSGTKTQYF. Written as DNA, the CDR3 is TGTGCCAGCAGCCCCCGCCCTAGCGGGACCAAGACCCAGTACTTC.

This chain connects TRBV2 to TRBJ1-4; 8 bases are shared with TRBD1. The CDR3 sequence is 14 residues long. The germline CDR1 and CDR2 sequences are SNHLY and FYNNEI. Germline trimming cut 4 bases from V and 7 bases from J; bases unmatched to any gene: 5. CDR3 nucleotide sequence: TGTGCCAGCAGTGTTGTGACAGGGGTTGAAAAACTGTTTTTT. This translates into CASSVVTGVEKLFF.

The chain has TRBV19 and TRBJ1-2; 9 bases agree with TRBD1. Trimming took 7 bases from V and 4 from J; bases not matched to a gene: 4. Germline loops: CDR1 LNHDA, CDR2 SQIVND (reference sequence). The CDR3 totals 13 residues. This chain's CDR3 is CASTRTGAYGYTF. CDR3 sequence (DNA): TGTGCCAGTACTCGGACAGGGGCCTATGGCTACACCTTC.

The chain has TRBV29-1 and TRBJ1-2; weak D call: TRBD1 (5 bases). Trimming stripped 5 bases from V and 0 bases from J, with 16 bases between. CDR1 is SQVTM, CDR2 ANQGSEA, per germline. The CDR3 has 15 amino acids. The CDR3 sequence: CSVNGMGGTNYGYTF. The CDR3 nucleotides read TGCAGCGTTAATGGAATGGGGGGGACTAACTATGGCTACACCTTC.

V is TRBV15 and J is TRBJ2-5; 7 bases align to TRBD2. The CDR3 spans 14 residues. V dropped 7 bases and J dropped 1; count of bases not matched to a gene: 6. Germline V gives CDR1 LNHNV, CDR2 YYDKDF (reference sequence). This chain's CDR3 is CATTTAGVQETQYF. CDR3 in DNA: TGTGCCACCACCACTGCGGGGGTCCAAGAGACCCAGTACTTC. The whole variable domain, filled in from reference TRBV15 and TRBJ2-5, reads DAMVIQNPRYQVTQFGKPVTLSCSQTLNHNVMYWYQQKSSQAPKLLFHYYDKDFNNEADTPDNFQSRRPNTSFCFLDIRSPGLGDTAMYLCATTTAGVQETQYFGPGTRLLVL.

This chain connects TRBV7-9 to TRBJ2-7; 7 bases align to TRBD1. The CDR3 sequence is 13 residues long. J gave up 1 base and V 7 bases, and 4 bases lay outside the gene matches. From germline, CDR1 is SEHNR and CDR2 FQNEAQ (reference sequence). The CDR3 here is CASNRQGSYEQYF. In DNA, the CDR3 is TGTGCCAGCAACCGACAGGGTTCCTACGAGCAGTACTTC.

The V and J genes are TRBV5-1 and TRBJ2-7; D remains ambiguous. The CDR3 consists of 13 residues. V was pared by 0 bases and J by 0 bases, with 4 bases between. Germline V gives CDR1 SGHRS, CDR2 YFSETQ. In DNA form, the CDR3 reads TGCGCCAGCAGCTTGGACAACTCCTACGAGCAGTACTTC. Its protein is CASSLDNSYEQYF.

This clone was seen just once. CDR3 amino acids: CASKLLAGGPGTQYF. The CDR3 coding sequence is TGTGCCAGCAAACTACTAGCGGGAGGGCCGGGTACGCAGTATTTT. The rearrangement uses TRBV27 and TRBJ2-3, with TRBD2 matching 13 bases. The V gene end was trimmed by 7 bases and the J gene end by 8 bases; junction bases not matched to a gene: 9. The CDR3 extends over 15 amino acids. From germline, CDR1 is MNHEY and CDR2 SMNVEV (reference sequence).